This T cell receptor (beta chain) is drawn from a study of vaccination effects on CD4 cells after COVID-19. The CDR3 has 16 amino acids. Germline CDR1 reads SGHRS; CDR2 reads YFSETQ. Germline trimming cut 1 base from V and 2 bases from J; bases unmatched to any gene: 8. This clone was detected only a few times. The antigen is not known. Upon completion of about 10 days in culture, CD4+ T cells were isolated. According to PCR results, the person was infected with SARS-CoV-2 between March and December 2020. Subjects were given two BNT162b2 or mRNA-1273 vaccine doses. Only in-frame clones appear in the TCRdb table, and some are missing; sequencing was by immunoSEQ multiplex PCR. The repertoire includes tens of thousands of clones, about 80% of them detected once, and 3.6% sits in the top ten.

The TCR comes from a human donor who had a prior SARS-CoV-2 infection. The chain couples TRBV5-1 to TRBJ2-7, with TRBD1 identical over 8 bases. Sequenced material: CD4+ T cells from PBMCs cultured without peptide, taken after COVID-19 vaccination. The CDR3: CASSLLGDRTTYEQYF. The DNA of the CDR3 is TGCGCCAGCAGCTTGTTAGGGGACAGGACGACCTACGAGCAGTACTTC.